What follows are 18 T cell receptor beta chains derived from one specimen sequenced in a study of blood T cells in healthy people across ages. Next came a second PCR, run for about 6 to 11 cycles, which used a sample-barcoded 5' primer along with a J-beta primer mix. TCRdb itself ran the 5' RACE reads through MiXCR, one entry per CDR3 protein. The sample holds 1.5 million to 2 million distinct CDR3 sequences, 28% seen once. What was sequenced was blood. These receptor sequences come from a woman between 25 and 40 years old in good health.

To note about this clonotype: One end of the junction does not line up with germline, which may come from a read error. CDR3 in DNA: TGTGCCAGCAGTGCACAGGGGGTCTATGGCTGCACCTTC. Its protein product is CASSAQGVYGCTF. The chain is built from TRBV6-5 and TRBJ1-2; 8 positions match TRBD1. Germline V CDR1 and CDR2: MNHEY, SVGAGI. This CDR3 is built from 13 residues.

As concerns this clonotype: A much larger clone lies a single base off, so this may be a read error. This chain uses TRBV29-1 with TRBJ2-4; maybe TRBD2 (7 bases). CDR1 is SQVTM, CDR2 ANQGSEA, per germline. This CDR3 region has 13 residues. V lost 4 bases, J lost 15 bases, and 22 bases lay in between. CDR3 DNA: TGCAGCGTTGTCGGGGGGACACCCTACGAGCGGTACTTC. Encoded protein: CSVVGGTPYERYF.

The J gene is TRBJ2-3, the V gene TRBV7-3; 8 nucleotides align to TRBD2. This CDR3 spans 15 amino acids. Germline trimming cut 4 bases from V and 0 bases from J; bases unmatched to any gene: 3. Per germline, CDR1 SGHTA and CDR2 FQGTGA. The CDR3 nucleotides are TGTGCCAGCAGCTCTAGCGGGCCTAGCACAGATACGCAGTATTTT. Its translation: CASSSSGPSTDTQYF. The complete variable domain, with remaining parts taken from reference TRBV7-3 and TRBJ2-3, reads GAGVSQTPSNKVTEKGKYVELRCDPISGHTALYWYRQSLGQGPEFLIYFQGTGAADDSGLPNDRFFAVRPEGSVSTLKIQRTERGDSAVYLCASSSSGPSTDTQYFGPGTRLTVL.

This clonotype was seen ten or more times. This rearrangement joins TRBV9 to TRBJ2-1; no reliable D call. The V gene lost 0 bases and the J gene lost 8 bases, with 15 bases spanning the gap. Germline values: CDR1 SGDLS, CDR2 YYNGEE. This CDR3 is 15 amino acids long. The CDR3 bases are TGTGCCAGCAGCGTAGCTGACGGCGACGGCGATGAGCAGTTCTTC. Encoded protein: CASSVADGDGDEQFF.

The chain employs TRBV20-1 and TRBJ2-3; D may be TRBD2 (6 bases). V was shortened by 0 bases and J by 0 bases, with 13 bases between the two germline ends. Germline values: CDR1 DFQATT, CDR2 SNEGSKA (reference sequence). CDR3 length equals 16 residues. The CDR3 DNA follows: TGCAGTGCTAGAGATAACCTAGCGAGTAGCACAGATACGCAGTATTTT. Translation: CSARDNLASSTDTQYF.

The sample holds a few counts of this clonotype. A read error may produce the germline difference seen at one junction end. The V gene is TRBV7-2, the J gene TRBJ2-1; D gene uncertain. The CDR3 consists of 11 residues. Per germline, CDR1 SGHTA and CDR2 FQGNSA. The CDR3 DNA is TGTGCCGGCAGCGCTACGCGGGAGCAGTTCTTC. As protein: CAGSATREQFF.

This rearrangement joins TRBV2 to TRBJ2-3, with 12 positions matching TRBD2. The CDR3 loop spans 15 amino acids. The germline V gene has CDR1 SNHLY and CDR2 FYNNEI. V was pared by 4 bases and J by 6 bases, with 5 bases of the junction left unmatched. The CDR3 DNA reads TGTGCCAGCAGTGCGGCTAGCGGGGGGGTGGATACGCAGTATTTT. This codes for CASSAASGGVDTQYF.

The J gene is TRBJ1-2, the V gene TRBV24-1; D ambiguous. Germline V CDR1 and CDR2: KGHDR, SFDVKD. Deletions cut 10 bases from V and 4 bases from J, with 30 bases between. This CDR3 spans 18 amino acids. DNA for the CDR3: TGTGCCACTGGCTTATTCCACCCGCGGGAAGACCCTCGCTATGGCTACACCTTC. Translated: CATGLFHPREDPRYGYTF.

This clonotype was detected only a few times. The chain has TRBV7-8 and TRBJ1-5; D is possibly TRBD1 (6 bases). The V gene's germline CDR1 is SGHVS and CDR2 FQNEAQ. CDR3 length: 16 residues. V lost 2 bases, J lost 4 bases, and 15 bases lay in between. CDR3 coding DNA: TGTGCCAGCAGCTTAAGGCAAGGGGGAACGAATCAGCCCCAGCATTTT. Translating gives CASSLRQGGTNQPQHF.

This clonotype was observed a handful of times. DNA for the CDR3: TGTGCCACCCTAAGACTGGAGTTGCCAGATACGCAGTATTTT. The encoded protein is CATLRLELPDTQYF. V and J are TRBV27 and TRBJ2-3, with D uncertain. Per the germline V gene, CDR1 is MNHEY and CDR2 is SMNVEV (reference sequence). Trimming removed 10 bases at V and 4 bases at J, with 18 bases between. The CDR3 contains 14 residues.

V is TRBV5-1 and J is TRBJ1-1; D gene unclear. The germline V gene encodes CDR1 SGHRS and CDR2 YFSETQ. Trimming left V 5 bases short and J 6 bases short, with 17 bases between. The length of the CDR3 is 14 residues. CDR3 DNA sequence: TGCGCCAGCAGGCGTAAGGCGGGAACCCCTGAAGCTTTCTTT. This encodes CASRRKAGTPEAFF. Supplemented by reference TRBV5-1 and TRBJ1-1, the full variable domain reads KAGVTQTPRYLIKTRGQQVTLSCSPISGHRSVSWYQQTPGQGLQFLFEYFSETQRNKGNFPGRFSGRQFSNSRSEMNVSTLELGDSALYLCASRRKAGTPEAFFGQGTRLTVV.

Written as DNA, the CDR3 is TGTGCCAGCAGCGCAGGCCAGGACCTGAGCTCCTACAATGAGCAGTTCTTC. Its translation: CASSAGQDLSSYNEQFF. V is TRBV5-4 and J is TRBJ2-1, with D unclear. The CDR3 has 17 amino acids. Per the germline V gene, CDR1 is SGHNT and CDR2 is YYREEE (reference sequence). With 4 bases removed from V and 0 bases from J, the gap between germline ends came to 17 bases.

In this sample, this clonotype turned up a few times. The rearrangement links TRBV7-2 to TRBJ1-2, with 8 positions matching TRBD1. J lost 6 bases, V lost 5 bases, and 8 bases had no gene match. CDR1 and CDR2 from the germline V gene are SGHTA and FQGNSA. This CDR3 region has 14 residues. The CDR3 bases are TGTGCCAGCAGCCAAATGACAGGGGACAATGGCTACACCTTC. This sequence encodes CASSQMTGDNGYTF.

This clonotype showed up just once. Relative to the germline gene, one junction end is altered; a read error may explain this. V is TRBV7-9 and J is TRBJ1-5; tentatively, D is TRBD1 (5 bases). The CDR3 spans 13 residues. From germline, CDR1 is SEHNR and CDR2 FQNEAQ (reference sequence). The DNA of the CDR3 is TGTGTCAGCAGCCCGGGGGGGGATCAGCCCCAGCATTTT. Protein sequence: CVSSPGGDQPQHF.

This clonotype has at least ten counts. The genes are TRBV11-2 and TRBJ2-7; D not certain. The CDR3 consists of 13 residues. The V gene lost 3 bases and the J gene lost 2 bases, with 8 bases spanning the gap. The germline gives CDR1 SGHAT, CDR2 FQNNGV. CDR3 DNA: TGTGCCAGCAGCTTCACCGGAACCTACGAGCAGTACTTC. Residues: CASSFTGTYEQYF.

This clonotype was observed a handful of times. This chain connects TRBV12-3 or TRBV12-4 to TRBJ2-5; no clear D gene. V was clipped by 4 bases and J by 3 bases, with 6 bases between them. The CDR3 is 12 amino acids. CDR3 bases: TGTGCCAGCAGTTCGGAAAAAGAGACCCAGTACTTC. This encodes CASSSEKETQYF.

The chain joins TRBV9 to TRBJ2-5; D may be TRBD2 (5 bases). Germline V gene data show CDR1 as SGDLS and CDR2 as YYNGEE. V was shortened by 4 bases and J by 1 base, with 14 bases between the two germline ends. The CDR3 consists of 15 residues. The CDR3 nucleotides are TGTGCCAGCAGCCCCTTCTCGGGGAGCCAAGAGACCCAGTACTTC. It encodes CASSPFSGSQETQYF.

V is TRBV7-2 and J is TRBJ1-1; TRBD1 is a possible D gene (6 bases). This CDR3 has 14 amino acids. CDR1 SGHTA and CDR2 FQGNSA come from the germline V gene. Trimming pared 6 bases from V and 0 bases from J, leaving 11 bases between. CDR3 nucleotides: TGTGCCAGCAGAAAGGACAGCTTGAACACTGAAGCTTTCTTT. Its translation is CASRKDSLNTEAFF.